The clone carrying this T cell receptor beta chain was counted a single time. What it binds is unknown. The CDR3 contains 14 residues. The V end was cut by 3 bases, the J end by 4 bases, with 13 bases between. Germline V CDR1 and CDR2: SGDLS, YYNGEE. This sample is drawn from a study of T cell responses to AZD1222 COVID-19 vaccine. Sequencing used immunoSEQ multiplex PCR; TCRdb keeps in-frame clones, though not all of them. The sample consists of 130,000 to 150,000 clones, around nine tenths of them appearing once. Study results and limitations: Possibly, clonal diversity was underestimated; donors were largely white British and included more females.

It was second doses at about 4 or about 12 weeks that were pooled. This receptor was obtained from an adult who received the AZD1222 COVID-19 vaccine. This chain joins TRBV9 and TRBJ2-5; D tentatively reads TRBD1 or TRBD2 (5 bases each). Here the sequenced sample was peripheral blood, taken 28 days after the second AZD1222 dose. CDR3 sequence: CASSEGTPRETQYF. The CDR3 DNA sequence: TGTGCCAGCAGCGAGGGGACCCCGAGAGAGACCCAGTACTTC.